This T cell receptor beta chain came from a study of tumor and adjacent non-tumor tissue in lung cancer. Three rounds of nested PCR, following a modified ARM-PCR protocol, produced the TCRbeta library. In TCRdb, the multiplex PCR reads were re-called with MiXCR into one record per CDR3 protein. Altogether about 80,000 distinct CDR3 sequences are present, 55% to 80% being singletons, with the ten largest covering about 9.2%. For this clonotype: Its antigen is undetermined. The CDR3 does not close with the conserved phenylalanine or tryptophan, likely indicating a read error. The DNA is omitted, as the CDR3 cannot be located on it reliably, and the CDR3 follows TCRdb's listing.

The template was RNA from unsorted bulk tissue. The study's findings and limits: Tumor repertoires had a smaller top 100 clone share than normal lung.

Sample: lung tumor tissue. The source is a woman in her thirties or forties with non-small cell lung cancer.

CDR3: CAIRDRENSPLHI. V and J are TRBV6-6 and TRBJ1-6; the table's D gene call, TRBD1, was not cross checked with the DNA. Looked up from germline, CDR1 is MNHNY and CDR2 is SVGAGI (reference sequence). The CDR3 has 13 amino acids, counting both end residues.